This TCR beta chain was profiled in a study of shared T cell receptors in the human thymus. Germline loops: CDR1 SGHNT, CDR2 YYREEE (reference sequence). Between the trimmed V and J ends, which lost 1 base and 4 bases, there was a span of 9 bases. This CDR3 contains 14 residues. Using immunoSEQ multiplex PCR, the repertoire was profiled, and TCRdb retains in-frame clones only, with some absent. The repertoire holds almost 550,000 clones, with approximately 80% as singletons. The data also belong to a second study, concerning human thymus T cells. This second study says: Each of the donors was a healthy Finnish infant who was undergoing open corrective cardiac surgery for congenital heart defects. Thymic material originated from resections removed in the course of corrective heart surgery.

This TCR was recovered from a boy in the first two years of life with a congenital heart defect. The V and J genes are TRBV5-4 and TRBJ1-3; D perhaps matches TRBD1 (5 bases). Source material: thymocytes. CDR3 protein: CASSLRGSGNTIYF. The CDR3 DNA reads TGTGCCAGCAGCTTGCGGGGGTCCGGAAACACCATATATTTT. Variable domain in full (rest from reference TRBV5-4 and TRBJ1-3): ETGVTQSPTHLIKTRGQQVTLRCSSQSGHNTVSWYQQALGQGPQFIFQYYREEENGRGNFPPRFSGLQFPNYSSELNVNALELDDSALYLCASSLRGSGNTIYFGEGSWLTVV.